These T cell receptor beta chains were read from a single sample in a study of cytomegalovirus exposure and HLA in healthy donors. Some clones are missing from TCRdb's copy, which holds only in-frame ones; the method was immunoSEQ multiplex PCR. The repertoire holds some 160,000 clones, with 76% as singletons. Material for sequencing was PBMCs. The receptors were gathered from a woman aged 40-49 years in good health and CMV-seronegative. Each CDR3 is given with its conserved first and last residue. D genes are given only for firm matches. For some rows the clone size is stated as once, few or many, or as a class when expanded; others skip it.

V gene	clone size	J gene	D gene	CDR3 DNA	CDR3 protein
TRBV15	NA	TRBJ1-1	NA	TGTGCCACCAGCAGAGACTTTATGTACACTGAAGCTTTCTTT	CATSRDFMYTEAFF
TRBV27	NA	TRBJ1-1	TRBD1	TGTGCCAGCAGCCCAGGGACAGTATTCACTGAAGCTTTCTTT	CASSPGTVFTEAFF
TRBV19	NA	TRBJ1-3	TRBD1	TGTGCCAGTAGTCCAGGGGGTATCGGAAACACCATATATTTT	CASSPGGIGNTIYF
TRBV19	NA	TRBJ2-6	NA	TGTGCCAGTAAGAACCCGGGGTTGTACCCTGGGGCCAACGTCCTGACTTTC	CASKNPGLYPGANVLTF
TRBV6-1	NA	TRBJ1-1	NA	TGTGCCAGCACCACGACAGGTTACACTGAAGCTTTCTTT	CASTTTGYTEAFF
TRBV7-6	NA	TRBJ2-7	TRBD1	TGTGCCAGCAGCCCGCGACAGGGAACCTACGAGCAGTACTTC	CASSPRQGTYEQYF
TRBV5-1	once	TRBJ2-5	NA	TGCGCCAGCAGCTTAAAAAGGGGCCGGGAGACCCAGTACTTC	CASSLKRGRETQYF
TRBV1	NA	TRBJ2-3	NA	TGCACCAGCAGCCCGCGTCCCCCTACGAACCTAGGGGCAGATACGCAGTATTTT	CTSSPRPPTNLGADTQYF
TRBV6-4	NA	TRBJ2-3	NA	TGTGCCAGCAGTGATCTAGGGGCCACAGATACGCAGTATTTT	CASSDLGATDTQYF
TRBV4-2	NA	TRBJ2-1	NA	TGTGCCAGCAGCCAGGGGAGGGGGGCCTACAATGAGCAGTTCTTC	CASSQGRGAYNEQFF
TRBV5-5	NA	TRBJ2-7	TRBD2	TGTGCCAGCAGCTTCGTTAGCGGGAGGTTCTCCTACGAGCAGTACTTC	CASSFVSGRFSYEQYF
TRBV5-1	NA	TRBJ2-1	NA	TGCGCCAGCAGCCCCGTTTTTGACAATGAGCAGTTCTTC	CASSPVFDNEQFF
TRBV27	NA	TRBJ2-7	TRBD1	TGTGCCAGCAGACCGGGACAGTTAGGTTCCTACGAGCAGTACTTC	CASRPGQLGSYEQYF
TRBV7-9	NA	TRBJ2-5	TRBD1	TGTGCCAGCAGCTTTACGCCCTGGGACAGGGAAGAGACCCAGTACTTC	CASSFTPWDREETQYF
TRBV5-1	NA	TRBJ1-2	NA	TGCGCCAGCAGCTCCGGACAGCCCCTATATGGCTACACCTTC	CASSSGQPLYGYTF
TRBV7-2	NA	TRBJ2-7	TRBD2	TGTGCCAGCAGCTTTACTAGCGGGAGTGGGTACGAGCAGTACTTC	CASSFTSGSGYEQYF
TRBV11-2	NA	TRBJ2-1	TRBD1	TGTGCCAGCAGCTTAGAGACAGGGGCCTCGGAGCAGTTCTTC	CASSLETGASEQFF
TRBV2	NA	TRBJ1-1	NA	TGTGCCAGCAGTATAGAACAGGTAGTTATGAACACTGAAGCTTTCTTT	CASSIEQVVMNTEAFF
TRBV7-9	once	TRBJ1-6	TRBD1	TGTGCCAGCAGCGGCCGGGACAGCAATTCACCCCTCCACTTT	CASSGRDSNSPLHF
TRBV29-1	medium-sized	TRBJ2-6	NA	TGCAGCGTAGCCAAGTCTGGGGCCAACGTCCTGACTTTC	CSVAKSGANVLTF
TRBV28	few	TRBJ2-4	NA	TGTGCCAGCAGTTCCCGTAGTGTAGCCAAAAACATTCAGTACTTC	CASSSRSVAKNIQYF
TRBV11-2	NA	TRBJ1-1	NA	TGTGCCAGCAGCTTAGAACAGGGAGGGCTCACTGAAGCTTTCTTT	CASSLEQGGLTEAFF
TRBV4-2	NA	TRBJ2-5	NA	TGTGCCAGCAGCCAAGACAGGGCAGAGACCCAGTACTTC	CASSQDRAETQYF
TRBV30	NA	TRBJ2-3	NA	TGTGCCTGGAGCAACATGGGGGCAGGGGATACGCAGTATTTT	CAWSNMGAGDTQYF
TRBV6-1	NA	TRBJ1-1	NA	TGTGCCAGCACCTGGGGGAGGGGGGAAGCTTTCTTT	CASTWGRGEAFF
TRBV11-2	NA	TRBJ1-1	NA	TGTGCCAGCAGCTCTCCACAGGGTCTGGGAGCTTTCTTT	CASSSPQGLGAFF
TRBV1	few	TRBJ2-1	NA	TGCACCAGCAGCCAAGAGCTAGCGGGGAACAATGAGCAGTTCTTC	CTSSQELAGNNEQFF
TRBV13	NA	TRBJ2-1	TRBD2	TGTGCCAGCAGCCCCCGACTAGCGGTAATGTATGAGCAGTTCTTC	CASSPRLAVMYEQFF
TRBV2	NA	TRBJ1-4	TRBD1	TGTGCCAGCAGTGCGCTGGGACAGATTCTTGAAAAACTGTTTTTT	CASSALGQILEKLFF
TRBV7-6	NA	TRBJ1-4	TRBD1	TGTGCCAGCAGATCCGGGACAGGGCGGGAAAAACTGTTTTTT	CASRSGTGREKLFF
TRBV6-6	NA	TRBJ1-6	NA	TGTGCCAGCAGTTACGGGGGGGGGCATAATTCACCCCTCCACTTT	CASSYGGGHNSPLHF
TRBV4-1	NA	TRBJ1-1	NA	TGCGCCAGCAGCCACGACAGTCTGGAGGCTTTCTTT	CASSHDSLEAFF
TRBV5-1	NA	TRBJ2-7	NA	TGCGCCAGCAGCTTGCTAAGTGGCTACGAGCAGTACTTC	CASSLLSGYEQYF
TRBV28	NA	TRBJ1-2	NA	TGTGCCAGCAGTTTTCAGAGGACTAACTATGGCTACACCTTC	CASSFQRTNYGYTF
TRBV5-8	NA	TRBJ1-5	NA	TGTGCCAGCAGCTCAACAACAAAGGGGAATCAGCCCCAGCATTTT	CASSSTTKGNQPQHF
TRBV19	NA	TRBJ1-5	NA	TGTGCCAGTAGTGTCGTGACAGGCTTCAATCAGCCCCAGCATTTT	CASSVVTGFNQPQHF
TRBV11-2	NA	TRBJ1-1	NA	TGTGCCAGCAGCTTAGACCCAGGGTGGCCTGAAGCTTTCTTT	CASSLDPGWPEAFF
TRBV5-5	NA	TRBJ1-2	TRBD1	TGTGCCAGCAGCACTGCGACAGGGGACTATGGCTACACCTTC	CASSTATGDYGYTF
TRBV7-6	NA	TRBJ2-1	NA	TGTGCCAGCAGCTTAGCCCTAGTAGCCCCCTACAATGAGCAGTTCTTC	CASSLALVAPYNEQFF
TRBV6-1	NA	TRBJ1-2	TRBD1	TGTGCCAGCAGTGAACGGACAGGGATGGACTATGGCTACACCTTC	CASSERTGMDYGYTF
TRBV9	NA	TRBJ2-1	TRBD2	TGTGCCAGCAACTTAGCGGGAGGGTCCTACAATGAGCAGTTCTTC	CASNLAGGSYNEQFF
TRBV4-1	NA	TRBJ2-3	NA	TGCGCCAGCAGCCTCACTAGTGGGGGGGATACGCAGTATTTT	CASSLTSGGDTQYF
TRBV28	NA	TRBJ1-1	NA	TGTGCCAGCGGCGGACAGCTGAACACTGAAGCTTTCTTT	CASGGQLNTEAFF
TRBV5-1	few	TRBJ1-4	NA	TGCGCCAGCAGCTTGGATCTCCGGGTTCCTAATGAAAAACTGTTTTTT	CASSLDLRVPNEKLFF
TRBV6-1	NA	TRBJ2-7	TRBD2	TGTGCCAGCAGTGAAGCGTCTAGCGGTCCCTACGAGCAGTACTTC	CASSEASSGPYEQYF
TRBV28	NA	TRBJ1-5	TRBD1	TGTGCCAGCAGTCCTCAGACAGGGGGCTATCAGCCCCAGCATTTT	CASSPQTGGYQPQHF
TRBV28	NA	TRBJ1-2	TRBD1	TGTGCCAGCAGTCTACGAAGGGGGCTTGAACCGTTTGGCTACACCTTC	CASSLRRGLEPFGYTF
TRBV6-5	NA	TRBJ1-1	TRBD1	TGTGCCAGCAGGGAACAGGGGGCAAGATCTGAAGCTTTCTTT	CASREQGARSEAFF
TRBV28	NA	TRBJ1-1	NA	TGTGCCCTCCAAAGTGGAGGGGCGCCGGACACTGAAGCTTTCTTT	CALQSGGAPDTEAFF
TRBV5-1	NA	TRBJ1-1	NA	TGCGCCAGCAGCTTGGATATAGGGGGGAACACTGAAGCTTTCTTT	CASSLDIGGNTEAFF
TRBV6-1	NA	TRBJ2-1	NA	TGTGCCAGCAGCTTAAGGGGAAACGGTGAGCAGTTCTTC	CASSLRGNGEQFF
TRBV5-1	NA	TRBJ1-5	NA	TGCGCCAGCAGCTTAAGGGGAGGTAATCAGCCCCAGCATTTT	CASSLRGGNQPQHF